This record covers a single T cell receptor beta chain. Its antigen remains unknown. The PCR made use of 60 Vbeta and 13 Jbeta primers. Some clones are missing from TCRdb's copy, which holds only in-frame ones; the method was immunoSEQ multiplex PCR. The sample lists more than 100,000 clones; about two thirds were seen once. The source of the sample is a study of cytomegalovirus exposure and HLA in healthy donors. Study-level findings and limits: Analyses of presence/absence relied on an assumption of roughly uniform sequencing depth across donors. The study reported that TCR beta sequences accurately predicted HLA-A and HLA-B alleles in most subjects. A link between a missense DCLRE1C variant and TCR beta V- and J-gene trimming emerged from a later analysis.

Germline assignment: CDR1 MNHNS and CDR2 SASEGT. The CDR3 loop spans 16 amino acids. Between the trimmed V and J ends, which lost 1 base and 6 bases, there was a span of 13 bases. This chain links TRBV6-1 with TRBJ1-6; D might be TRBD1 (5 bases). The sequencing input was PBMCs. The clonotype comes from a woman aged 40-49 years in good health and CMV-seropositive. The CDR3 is CASSEVGPRGNSPLHF. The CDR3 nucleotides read TGTGCCAGCAGTGAAGTCGGACCTAGGGGTAATTCACCCCTCCACTTT.